What follows are 32 T cell receptor beta chains derived from one specimen sequenced in a study of cytomegalovirus exposure and HLA in healthy donors. Researchers ran the PCR with 60 Vbeta and 13 Jbeta primers. Assay used: immunoSEQ multiplex PCR; TCRdb lists only in-frame clones, some missing. There are 190,000 or so clones in the sample; 82% occur only once, and over 5% lies in the top ten. Sequencing was carried out using PBMCs. Source of these receptors: a woman aged 50 to 60 in good health and CMV-seropositive.

The CDR3 bases are TGTGCCAGCAGTGGCCAGAACTCCTATAATTCACCCCTCCACTTT. Its protein is CASSGQNSYNSPLHF. The chain combines TRBV6-1 with TRBJ1-6; D uncertain. From germline, CDR1 is MNHNS and CDR2 SASEGT. The CDR3 is made up of 15 amino acids. V lost 4 bases, J lost 0 bases, and 7 bases lay in between.

The chain joins TRBV4-1 to TRBJ1-2; D is undetermined. V shed 4 bases and J shed 4 bases, with 10 bases lying between them. The CDR3 covers 13 residues. Germline CDR1 reads MGHRA; CDR2 reads YSYEKL. For the CDR3, the DNA is TGCGCCAGCAGCCCTGAGGGAAGCTATGGCTACACCTTC. Protein sequence: CASSPEGSYGYTF.

This clone came up once. V and J are TRBV6-4 and TRBJ2-5; possible D gene TRBD1, 5 bases. Deletions cut 2 bases from V and 2 bases from J, with 6 bases between. The CDR3 sequence is 13 residues long. From germline, CDR1 is MRHNA and CDR2 SNTAGT. The CDR3 nucleotides are TGTGCCAGCAGTGACAGGGGACAAGAGACCCAGTACTTC. Amino acid sequence: CASSDRGQETQYF.

The rearrangement links TRBV19 to TRBJ1-2; 9 bases align to TRBD1. CDR1 is LNHDA and CDR2 is SQIVND in the germline V gene (reference sequence). J lost 5 bases, V lost 3 bases, and 10 bases had no gene match. The CDR3 contains 16 residues. CDR3: CASSIRDRALDYGYTF. The CDR3, as DNA: TGTGCCAGTAGTATCCGGGACAGGGCATTGGATTATGGCTACACCTTC.

The DNA of the CDR3 is TGCAGCGTTGAAAGGGAGGGAGGAGGGAGGGTTGGCACAGATACGCAGTATTTT. It encodes CSVEREGGGRVGTDTQYF. V usage is TRBV29-1 and J usage is TRBJ2-3, with 7 bases fitting TRBD2. Trimming took 2 bases from V and 1 from J; bases not matched to a gene: 15. CDR1 is SQVTM and CDR2 is ANQGSEA in the germline V gene. The CDR3 has 18 residues.

The chain carries TRBV9 and TRBJ2-1; D unresolved. Trimming removed 4 bases at V and 7 bases at J, with 12 bases between. This CDR3 is built from 13 residues. Per the germline V gene, CDR1 is SGDLS and CDR2 is YYNGEE. The DNA for the CDR3 is TGTGCCAGCAGCTTCTCCCAGGTGAATGAGCAGTTCTTC. Translating gives CASSFSQVNEQFF.

The chain uses TRBV5-1 and TRBJ1-1; 7 bases are a match to TRBD1. With V trimmed by 4 bases and J by 0 bases, 6 bases remained unmatched. The CDR3 has 15 amino acids. CDR1 is SGHRS, CDR2 YFSETQ, per germline. DNA for the CDR3: TGCGCCAGCAGCACTGGACAGGATTTGAACACTGAAGCTTTCTTT. This codes for CASSTGQDLNTEAFF.

This rearrangement joins TRBV6-1 to TRBJ1-2; TRBD1 matches 7 bases. Germline V gives CDR1 MNHNS, CDR2 SASEGT. The CDR3 spans 15 residues. Germline trimming cut 4 bases from V and 1 base from J; bases unmatched to any gene: 6. The CDR3 spells CASSVQGIGNYGYTF. As DNA, the CDR3 is TGTGCCAGCAGTGTACAGGGGATCGGTAACTATGGCTACACCTTC.

This rearrangement joins TRBV18 to TRBJ2-2, with TRBD2 matching 14 bases. This CDR3 has 18 amino acids. The junction had 4 bases not matched to a gene; V was cut back by 3 bases and J by 1 base. Germline V gene lookup returns CDR1 KGHSH and CDR2 LQKENI. CDR3 nucleotide sequence: TGTGCCAGCTCACCGATGGGACTAGCGGGAGAGAACACCGGGGAGCTGTTTTTT. Encoded protein: CASSPMGLAGENTGELFF.

The chain combines TRBV6-5 with TRBJ2-7; the match to TRBD2 covers 7 bases. The CDR3 consists of 13 residues. V lost 6 bases, J lost 4 bases, and 6 bases stayed unmatched. Germline V gives CDR1 MNHEY, CDR2 SVGAGI. The CDR3 nucleotides read TGTGCCAGCAGCCACTCTAGCGGTTACGAGCAGTACTTC. Translated: CASSHSSGYEQYF.

In its sample, this clone was seen once. Germline is not matched at one junction end, which may reflect a read error. V gene TRBV7-9 combines with J gene TRBJ1-3; D gene uncertain. Germline-derived CDR1 and CDR2 are SEHNR and FQNEAQ (reference sequence). There are 15 residues in the CDR3. The CDR3 DNA is TGTTCCAGCAGCTTAGAGGCGGGGACTGGAAACACCATATATTTT. It is translated as CSSSLEAGTGNTIYF.

The V and J genes are TRBV28 and TRBJ2-7; 8 bases agree with TRBD1. CDR1 is MDHEN, CDR2 SYDVKM, per germline. CDR3 length equals 14 residues. Trimming took 4 bases from V and 6 from J; bases not matched to a gene: 8. The CDR3 DNA sequence: TGTGCCAGCAGTTATAGGACAGGGTTGGTCGAGCAGTACTTC. It codes for CASSYRTGLVEQYF.

The V and J genes are TRBV10-1 and TRBJ2-5; 13 nucleotides align to TRBD2. J gave up 5 bases and V 6 bases, and 6 bases lay outside the gene matches. Per germline, CDR1 WNHNN and CDR2 SYGVQD (reference sequence). The CDR3 is 15 amino acids. The CDR3 reads CASSRTSGGRETQYF. In nucleotides, the CDR3 is TGCGCCAGCAGCAGGACTAGCGGGGGCCGGGAGACCCAGTACTTC.

V is TRBV5-8 and J is TRBJ1-5; D is ambiguous. Germline loops: CDR1 SGHTS, CDR2 YDEGEE. This CDR3 comprises 12 residues. The ends were cut back, 5 bases at V and 4 bases at J, with 7 bases in the middle. CDR3 DNA: TGTGCCAGCAGAACAAGTAATCAGCCCCAGCATTTT. Amino acid sequence: CASRTSNQPQHF.

The chain couples TRBV5-6 to TRBJ2-5; TRBD1 matches 7 bases. The V and J ends lost 0 bases and 4 bases, in that order; junction bases with no gene match: 15. CDR1 is SGHDT, CDR2 YYEEEE, per germline. This CDR3 spans 18 amino acids. The CDR3 here is CASSLARQGTTHRETQYF. The CDR3 region has the DNA TGTGCCAGCAGCTTGGCCCGACAGGGAACTACACACAGAGAGACCCAGTACTTC. Full variable domain (rest looked up from reference TRBV5-6 and TRBJ2-5): DAGVTQSPTHLIKTRGQQVTLRCSPKSGHDTVSWYQQALGQGPQFIFQYYEEEERQRGNFPDRFSGHQFPNYSSELNVNALLLGDSALYLCASSLARQGTTHRETQYFGPGTRLLVL.

This chain connects TRBV7-2 to TRBJ2-7; a weak D match, TRBD1 (5 bases). Looked up from germline, CDR1 is SGHTA and CDR2 is FQGNSA. The length of the CDR3 is 13 residues. Trimming stripped 5 bases from V and 5 bases from J, with 13 bases between. The CDR3 reads CASSKGAANEQYF. The CDR3 DNA follows: TGTGCCAGCAGCAAAGGGGCAGCTAACGAGCAGTACTTC.

In regard to this clone: The junction shows a germline mismatch at one end, possibly a read error. This chain uses TRBV10-2 with TRBJ2-7, with 7 positions matching TRBD1. The CDR3 is 15 residues long. From germline, CDR1 is WSHSY and CDR2 SAAADI. As DNA, the CDR3 is TGCGTCAGCATCGAGGGGGCTTCAGGGGGCTACGAGCAGTACTTC. Translation: CVSIEGASGGYEQYF.

This clone occurred once. The CDR3 here is CASSQARLGADTQYF. CDR3 sequence (DNA): TGCGCCAGCAGCCAAGCACGACTAGGTGCAGATACGCAGTATTTT. This chain uses TRBV4-1 with TRBJ2-3, with TRBD2 as a possible D gene (6 bases). The CDR3 is 15 amino acids. Germline loops: CDR1 MGHRA, CDR2 YSYEKL. Trimming took off 1 base at V and 4 bases at J, with 12 bases between the two ends.

The V gene is TRBV2, the J gene TRBJ1-4; D is possibly TRBD1 (6 bases). Trimming cost V 5 bases and J 4 bases, with 17 bases left between them. Germline-derived CDR1 and CDR2 are SNHLY and FYNNEI. The CDR3 is made up of 16 amino acids. CDR3 protein: CASSPTGRGVNEKLFF. In DNA, the CDR3 is TGTGCCAGCAGTCCAACAGGGAGGGGAGTTAATGAAAAACTGTTTTTT.

The V and J genes are TRBV5-1 and TRBJ2-3; D perhaps matches TRBD2 (7 bases). The ends were cut back, 5 bases at V and 4 bases at J, with 20 bases in the middle. The CDR3 has 16 amino acids. CDR1 and CDR2 from the germline V gene are SGHRS and YFSETQ. This CDR3 is CASRPGGARGPDTQYF. The CDR3 DNA reads TGCGCCAGCAGACCTGGGGGGGCGAGGGGACCAGATACGCAGTATTTT.

This chain links TRBV21-1 with TRBJ2-3; the table's D call of TRBD2 was not tested on the DNA. TRBV21-1 is marked as a pseudogene. This CDR3 region has 18 residues. CDR3 nucleotide sequence: TGTGCCAGCAGCAAACTGGGGCTAGCGGGGGGGCATGCAGATACGCAGTATTTT. It encodes CASSKLGLAGGHADTQYF.

This chain joins TRBV7-9 and TRBJ1-2; 7 bases fit TRBD1. After removal of 4 bases from V and 4 bases from J, the junction contained 0 bases not matched to a gene. The length of the CDR3 is 12 residues. Per germline, CDR1 SEHNR and CDR2 FQNEAQ (reference sequence). The CDR3 region is CASSWDSYGYTF. In nucleotides, the CDR3 is TGTGCCAGCAGCTGGGACAGCTATGGCTACACCTTC.

The rearrangement links TRBV28 to TRBJ2-1, with 7 bases identical to TRBD2. The V gene's germline CDR1 is MDHEN and CDR2 SYDVKM. Trimming cost V 2 bases and J 8 bases; bases outside gene matches: 6. The CDR3 totals 14 residues. CDR3 nucleotide sequence: TGTGCCAGCAGTTTAATGGCGGGGGAGGATGAGCAGTTCTTC. This translates into CASSLMAGEDEQFF.

This chain uses TRBV6-1 with TRBJ2-3; 13 nucleotides align to TRBD2. V was clipped by 4 bases and J by 5 bases; unmatched bases: 3. Germline V gene data show CDR1 as MNHNS and CDR2 as SASEGT. The CDR3 totals 15 residues. The CDR3 loop reads CASSGTSGSEDTQYF. CDR3 coding DNA: TGTGCCAGCAGTGGGACTAGCGGGAGTGAAGATACGCAGTATTTT.

The gene calls are TRBV5-1 and TRBJ1-1; TRBD1 agrees at 11 bases. The trim removed 3 bases at V and 5 bases at J, leaving 6 bases unmatched. This CDR3 has 15 amino acids. Germline loops: CDR1 SGHRS, CDR2 YFSETQ. CDR3 nucleotides: TGCGCCAGCAGCTCACAGGGGACAGGGGGAACTGAAGCTTTCTTT. Its translation is CASSSQGTGGTEAFF.

This chain joins TRBV7-9 and TRBJ1-5; tentatively, D is TRBD1 (6 bases). The length of the CDR3 is 17 residues. Trimming removed 8 bases from V and 1 base from J, with 21 bases in between. Germline CDR1 reads SEHNR; CDR2 reads FQNEAQ (reference sequence). This CDR3 is CASLEGGGVRSNQPQHF. The CDR3 nucleotides are TGTGCCAGCCTAGAGGGGGGGGGCGTTCGGAGCAATCAGCCCCAGCATTTT.

J is TRBJ2-7 and V is TRBV28; D not certain. V gave up 5 bases and J gave up 0 bases, with 8 bases separating them. This CDR3 region has 13 residues. Per germline, CDR1 MDHEN and CDR2 SYDVKM. CDR3 amino acids: CASSGLTSYEQYF. In DNA, the CDR3 is TGTGCCAGCAGTGGGCTCACCTCCTACGAGCAGTACTTC.

This chain connects TRBV28 to TRBJ2-7; no reliable D call. This CDR3 is 12 amino acids long. Trimming stripped 1 base from V and 2 bases from J, with 3 bases between. CDR1 MDHEN and CDR2 SYDVKM come from the germline V gene. The CDR3 here is CASSLSTYEQYF. The CDR3, as DNA: TGTGCCAGCAGTTTATCAACCTACGAGCAGTACTTC.

V is TRBV5-8 and J is TRBJ2-1, with 12 bases lining up with TRBD2. Per germline, CDR1 SGHTS and CDR2 YDEGEE. This CDR3 contains 16 residues. With 0 bases clipped from V and 10 bases from J, the junction kept 8 bases outside the gene matches. Here the CDR3 reads CASSLEASGGAGEQFF. For the CDR3, the DNA is TGTGCCAGCAGCTTGGAAGCTAGCGGGGGGGCCGGAGAGCAGTTCTTC.

The sample holds one count of this clone. Written as DNA, the CDR3 is TGTGCCAGCAGTTCGGCGGGAGTGGGTTCCCAAGAGACCCAGTACTTC. It specifies CASSSAGVGSQETQYF. The chain recombines TRBV28 with TRBJ2-5, with 7 bases identical to TRBD2. J gave up 1 base and V 4 bases, and 9 bases lay outside the gene matches. The CDR3 contains 16 residues. The germline gives CDR1 MDHEN, CDR2 SYDVKM.

This sequence joins TRBV30 and TRBJ1-2; D remains unclear. The CDR3 is made up of 14 amino acids. The germline V gene has CDR1 GTSNPN and CDR2 SVGIG (reference sequence). Trimming pared 2 bases from V and 8 bases from J, leaving 18 bases between. The CDR3 DNA reads TGTGCCTGGAGTCCCACATGGATTGAACAGGGCTACACCTTC. Translating it yields CAWSPTWIEQGYTF.

This clone has just a few counts. This chain joins TRBV14 and TRBJ2-5; D may be TRBD2 (6 bases). The J call may be mistaken, given a closer DNA end match to TRBJ2-7. The CDR3 contains 15 residues. Germline assignment: CDR1 SGHDN and CDR2 FVKESK. The CDR3 loop is CASRSGGMNSYEQYF. DNA for the CDR3: TGTGCCAGCAGATCGGGCGGGATGAACTCCTACGAGCAGTACTTC.